This T cell receptor (beta chain) was sequenced for a study of OX40 agonist ivuxolimab in advanced cancers. Study as a whole: The patients received agonistic anti-OX40 (CD134) antibody ivuxolimab. Participants averaged approximately 65 years of age (range about 23 to 80) and were around 80% male. Study-wide results and limits: Expanded peripheral T cell antigen specificity was not determined. Both CD4+ and CD8+ T cell populations in blood had undergone clonal expansion by week 6 at 0.1 to 3.0 mg/kg.

The CDR3 loop spans 15 amino acids. Between the trimmed V and J ends, which lost 0 bases and 4 bases, there was a span of 8 bases. CDR1 and CDR2 (germline): SGDLS, YYNGEE. Worth noting for this clone: Its specificity is not known.

Libraries were prepared by immunoSEQ multiplex PCR; TCRdb keeps only in-frame clonotypes and omits some of them. The table lists 45,000 to 65,000 clones, about 88% of them singletons. The TCR was taken from an adult with an advanced solid tumor such as melanoma, head and neck, liver or kidney cancer. V gene TRBV9 combines with J gene TRBJ2-6; possible D gene TRBD1, 5 bases. The source was CD4+ or CD8+ T cells sorted from blood, collected in a trial of the OX40 agonist ivuxolimab. Here the CDR3 reads CASSVAGMGANVLTF. DNA of the CDR3: TGTGCCAGCAGCGTAGCAGGGATGGGGGCCAACGTCCTGACTTTC.